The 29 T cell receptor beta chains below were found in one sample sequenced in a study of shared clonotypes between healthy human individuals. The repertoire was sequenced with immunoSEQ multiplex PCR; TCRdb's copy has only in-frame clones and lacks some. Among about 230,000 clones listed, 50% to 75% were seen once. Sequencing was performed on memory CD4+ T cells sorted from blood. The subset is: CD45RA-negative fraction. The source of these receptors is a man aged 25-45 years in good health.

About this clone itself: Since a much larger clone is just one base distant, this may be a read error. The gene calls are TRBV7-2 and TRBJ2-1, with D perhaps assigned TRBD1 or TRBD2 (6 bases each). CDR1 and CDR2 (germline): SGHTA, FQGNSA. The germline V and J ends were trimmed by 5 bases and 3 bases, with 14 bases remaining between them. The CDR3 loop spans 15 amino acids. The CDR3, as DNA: TGTGCCAGCAGCCCGGGGGCAGTCTTCTACAATGAGCAGTTCTTC. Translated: CASSPGAVFYNEQFF.

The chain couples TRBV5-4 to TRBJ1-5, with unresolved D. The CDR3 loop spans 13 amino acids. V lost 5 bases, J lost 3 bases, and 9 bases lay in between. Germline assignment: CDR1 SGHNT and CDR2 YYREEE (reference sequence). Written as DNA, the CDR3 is TGTGCCAGCAGTTCAGACCCCAATCAGCCCCAGCATTTT. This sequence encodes CASSSDPNQPQHF. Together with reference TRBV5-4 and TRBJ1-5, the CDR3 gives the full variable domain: ETGVTQSPTHLIKTRGQQVTLRCSSQSGHNTVSWYQQALGQGPQFIFQYYREEENGRGNFPPRFSGLQFPNYSSELNVNALELDDSALYLCASSSDPNQPQHFGDGTRLSIL.

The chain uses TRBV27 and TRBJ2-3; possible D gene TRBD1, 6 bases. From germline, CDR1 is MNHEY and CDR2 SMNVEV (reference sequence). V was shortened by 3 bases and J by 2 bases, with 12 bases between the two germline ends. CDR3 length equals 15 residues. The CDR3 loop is CASSFHRANTDTQYF. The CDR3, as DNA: TGTGCCAGCAGTTTCCACAGGGCGAACACAGATACGCAGTATTTT.

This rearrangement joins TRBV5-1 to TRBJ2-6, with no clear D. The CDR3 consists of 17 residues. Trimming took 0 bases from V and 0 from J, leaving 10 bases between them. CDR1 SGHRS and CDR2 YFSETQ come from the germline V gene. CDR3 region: CASSLVTLSSGANVLTF. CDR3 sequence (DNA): TGCGCCAGCAGCTTGGTAACCTTATCCTCTGGGGCCAACGTCCTGACTTTC.

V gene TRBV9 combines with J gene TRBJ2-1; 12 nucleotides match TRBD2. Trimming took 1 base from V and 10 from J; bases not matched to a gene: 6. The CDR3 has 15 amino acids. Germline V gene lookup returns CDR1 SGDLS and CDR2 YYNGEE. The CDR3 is CASSVTGTSGREQFF. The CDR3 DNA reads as TGTGCCAGCAGCGTAACCGGGACTAGCGGGCGAGAGCAGTTCTTC.

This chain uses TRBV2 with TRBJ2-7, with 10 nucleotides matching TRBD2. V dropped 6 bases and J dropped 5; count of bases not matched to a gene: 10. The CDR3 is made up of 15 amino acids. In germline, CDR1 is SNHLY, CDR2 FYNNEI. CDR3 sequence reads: CASRSWASGSDEQYF. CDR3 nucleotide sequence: TGTGCCAGCAGGAGTTGGGCTAGCGGGAGCGACGAGCAGTACTTC. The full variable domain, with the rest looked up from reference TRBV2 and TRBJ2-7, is EPEVTQTPSHQVTQMGQEVILRCVPISNHLYFYWYRQILGQKVEFLVSFYNNEISEKSEIFDDQFSVERPDGSNFTLKIRSTKLEDSAMYFCASRSWASGSDEQYFGPGTRLTVT.

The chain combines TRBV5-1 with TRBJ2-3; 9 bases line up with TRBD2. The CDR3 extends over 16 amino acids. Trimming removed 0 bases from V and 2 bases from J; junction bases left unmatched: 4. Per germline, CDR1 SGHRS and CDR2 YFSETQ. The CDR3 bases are TGCGCCAGCAGCTTGGAAGGGACTAGCACCACAGATACGCAGTATTTT. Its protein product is CASSLEGTSTTDTQYF.

This CDR3 reads CASGRARARETQYF. DNA of the CDR3: TGTGCCAGCGGACGAGCCAGAGCCCGGGAGACCCAGTACTTC. The chain couples TRBV5-8 to TRBJ2-5; D remains unclear. Germline CDR1 reads SGHTS; CDR2 reads YDEGEE. V was trimmed by 7 bases and J by 5 bases, leaving 18 bases between them. The CDR3 has 14 residues.

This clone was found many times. The CDR3 loop is CASKATSSYNEQFF. DNA for the CDR3: TGTGCCAGCAAAGCGACTAGCTCCTACAATGAGCAGTTCTTC. This chain joins TRBV28 and TRBJ2-1; a possible D gene is TRBD2 (6 bases). Trimming cost V 7 bases and J 0 bases, with 10 bases left between them. The length of the CDR3 is 14 residues. Germline V gene lookup returns CDR1 MDHEN and CDR2 SYDVKM. Filled out from reference TRBV28 and TRBJ2-1, the complete variable domain reads DVKVTQSSRYLVKRTGEKVFLECVQDMDHENMFWYRQDPGLGLRLIYFSYDVKMKEKGDIPEGYSVSREKKERFSLILESASTNQTSMYLCASKATSSYNEQFFGPGTRLTVL.

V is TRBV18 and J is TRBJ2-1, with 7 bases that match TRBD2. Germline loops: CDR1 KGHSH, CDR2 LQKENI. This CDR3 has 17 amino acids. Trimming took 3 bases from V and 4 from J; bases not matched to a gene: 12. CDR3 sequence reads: CASSPFTGGSPYNEQFF. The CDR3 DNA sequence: TGTGCCAGCTCACCTTTTACGGGCGGGAGCCCTTACAATGAGCAGTTCTTC.

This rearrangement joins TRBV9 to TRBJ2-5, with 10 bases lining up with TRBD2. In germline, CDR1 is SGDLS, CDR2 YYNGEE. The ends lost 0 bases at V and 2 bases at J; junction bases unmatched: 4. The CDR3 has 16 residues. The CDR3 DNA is TGTGCCAGCAGCGTAGCTCCGACTAGCGGGCAAGAGACCCAGTACTTC. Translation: CASSVAPTSGQETQYF.

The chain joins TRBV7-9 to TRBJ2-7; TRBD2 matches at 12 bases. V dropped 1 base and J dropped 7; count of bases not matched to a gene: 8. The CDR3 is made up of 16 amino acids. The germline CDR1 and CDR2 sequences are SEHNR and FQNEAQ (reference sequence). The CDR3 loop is CASSLEGLAGNWEQYF. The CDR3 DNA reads TGTGCCAGCAGCTTAGAAGGACTAGCGGGAAACTGGGAGCAGTACTTC.

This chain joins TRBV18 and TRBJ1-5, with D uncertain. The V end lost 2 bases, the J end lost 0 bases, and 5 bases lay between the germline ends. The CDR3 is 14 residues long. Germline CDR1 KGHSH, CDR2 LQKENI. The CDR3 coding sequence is TGTGCCAGCTCACCAGTGGATAGCAATCAGCCCCAGCATTTT. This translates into CASSPVDSNQPQHF.

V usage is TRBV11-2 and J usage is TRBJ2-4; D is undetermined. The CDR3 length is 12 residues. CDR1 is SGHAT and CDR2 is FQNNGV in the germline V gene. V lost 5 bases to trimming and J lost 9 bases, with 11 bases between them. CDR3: CASSRPMGIQYF. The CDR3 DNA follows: TGTGCCAGCAGCCGCCCGATGGGCATTCAGTACTTC.

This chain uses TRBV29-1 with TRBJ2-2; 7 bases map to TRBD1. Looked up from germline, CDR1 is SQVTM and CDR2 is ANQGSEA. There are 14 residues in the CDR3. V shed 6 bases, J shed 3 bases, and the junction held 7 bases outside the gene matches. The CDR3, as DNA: TGCAGCGTGGAAAAAACAGGGGACACCGGGGAGCTGTTTTTT. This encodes CSVEKTGDTGELFF.

This CDR3 is CASSQGGPNNGLGEQYF. Here the CDR3 DNA reads TGTGCCAGCAGCCAAGGGGGACCGAACAACGGTCTAGGCGAGCAGTACTTC. V gene TRBV4-2 combines with J gene TRBJ2-7; D is perhaps TRBD1 or TRBD2 (5 bases each). This CDR3 is 17 amino acids long. Between the trimmed V and J ends, which lost 1 base and 6 bases, there was a span of 22 bases. The germline V gene encodes CDR1 LGHNA and CDR2 YNFKEQ.

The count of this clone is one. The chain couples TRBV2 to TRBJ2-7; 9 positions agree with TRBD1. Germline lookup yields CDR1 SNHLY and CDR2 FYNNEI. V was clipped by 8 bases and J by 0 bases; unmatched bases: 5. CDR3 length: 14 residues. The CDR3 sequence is CASLGTGSSYEQYF. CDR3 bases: TGTGCCAGCCTTGGGACAGGGAGCTCCTACGAGCAGTACTTC.

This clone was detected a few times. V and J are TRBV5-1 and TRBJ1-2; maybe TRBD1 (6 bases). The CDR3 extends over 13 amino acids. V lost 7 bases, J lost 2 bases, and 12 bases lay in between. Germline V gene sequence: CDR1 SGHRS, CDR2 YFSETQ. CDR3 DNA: TGCGCCAGCGCCTCGCAGGGGAACTATGGCTACACCTTC. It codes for CASASQGNYGYTF.

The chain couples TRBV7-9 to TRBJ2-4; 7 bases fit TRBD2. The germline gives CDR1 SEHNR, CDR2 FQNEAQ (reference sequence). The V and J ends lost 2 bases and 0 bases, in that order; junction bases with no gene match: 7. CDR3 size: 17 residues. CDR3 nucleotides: TGTGCCAGCAGCTTATTTCAGGGAGGGTTAGCCAAAAACATTCAGTACTTC. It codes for CASSLFQGGLAKNIQYF.

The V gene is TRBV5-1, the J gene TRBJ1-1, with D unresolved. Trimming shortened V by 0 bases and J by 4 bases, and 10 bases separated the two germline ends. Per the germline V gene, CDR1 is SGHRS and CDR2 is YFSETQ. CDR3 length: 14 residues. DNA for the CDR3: TGCGCCAGCAGCTTGGCCCCTGGGAGCACTGAAGCTTTCTTT. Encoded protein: CASSLAPGSTEAFF.

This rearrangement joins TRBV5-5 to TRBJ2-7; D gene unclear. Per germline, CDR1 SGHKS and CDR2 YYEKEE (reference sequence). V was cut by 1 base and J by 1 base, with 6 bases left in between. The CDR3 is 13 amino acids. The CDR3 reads CASSLQGSYEQYF. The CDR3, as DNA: TGTGCCAGCAGCTTGCAAGGGTCCTACGAGCAGTACTTC.

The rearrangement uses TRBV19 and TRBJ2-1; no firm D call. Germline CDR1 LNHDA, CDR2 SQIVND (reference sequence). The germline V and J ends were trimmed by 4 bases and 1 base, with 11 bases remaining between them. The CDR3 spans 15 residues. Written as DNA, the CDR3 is TGTGCCAGTAGTAGCCTAAGCTTTTCCTACAATGAGCAGTTCTTC. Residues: CASSSLSFSYNEQFF. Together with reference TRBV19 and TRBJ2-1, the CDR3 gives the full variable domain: DGGITQSPKYLFRKEGQNVTLSCEQNLNHDAMYWYRQDPGQGLRLIYYSQIVNDFQKGDIAEGYSVSREKKESFPLTVTSAQKNPTAFYLCASSSLSFSYNEQFFGPGTRLTVL.

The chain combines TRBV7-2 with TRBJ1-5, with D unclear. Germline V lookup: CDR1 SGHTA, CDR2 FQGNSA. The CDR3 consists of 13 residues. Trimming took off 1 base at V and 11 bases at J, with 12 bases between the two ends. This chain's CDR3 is CASSLGGSGAQHF. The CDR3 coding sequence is TGTGCCAGCAGCTTAGGCGGTAGCGGCGCCCAGCATTTT.

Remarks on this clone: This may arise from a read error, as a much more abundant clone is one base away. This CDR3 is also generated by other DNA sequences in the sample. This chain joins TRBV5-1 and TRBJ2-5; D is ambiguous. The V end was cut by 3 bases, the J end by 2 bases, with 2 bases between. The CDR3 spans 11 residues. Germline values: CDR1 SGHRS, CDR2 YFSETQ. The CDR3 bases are TGCGCCAGCAGCTCACAAGAGACCCAGTACTTC. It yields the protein CASSSQETQYF. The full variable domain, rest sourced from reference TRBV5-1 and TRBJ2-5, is KAGVTQTPRYLIKTRGQQVTLSCSPISGHRSVSWYQQTPGQGLQFLFEYFSETQRNKGNFPGRFSGRQFSNSRSEMNVSTLELGDSALYLCASSSQETQYFGPGTRLLVL.

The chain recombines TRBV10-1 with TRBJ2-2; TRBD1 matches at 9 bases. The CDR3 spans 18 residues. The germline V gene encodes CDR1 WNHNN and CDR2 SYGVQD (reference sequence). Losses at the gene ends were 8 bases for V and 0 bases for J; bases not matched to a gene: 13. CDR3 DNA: TGCGCCAGCCGTGCCGGGACAGGGAATCCCCCGAACACCGGGGAGCTGTTTTTT. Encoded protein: CASRAGTGNPPNTGELFF.

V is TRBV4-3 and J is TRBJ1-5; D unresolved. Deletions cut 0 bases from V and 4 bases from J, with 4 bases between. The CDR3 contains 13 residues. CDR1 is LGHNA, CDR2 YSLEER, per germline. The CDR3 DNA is TGCGCCAGCAGCCAAGAGATAAATCAGCCCCAGCATTTT. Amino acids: CASSQEINQPQHF.

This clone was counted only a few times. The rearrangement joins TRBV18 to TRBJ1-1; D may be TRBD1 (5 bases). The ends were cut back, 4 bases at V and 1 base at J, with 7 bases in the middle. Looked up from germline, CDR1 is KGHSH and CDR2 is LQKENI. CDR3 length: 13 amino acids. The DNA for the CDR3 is TGTGCCAGCTCACAGGACACGAACACTGAAGCTTTCTTT. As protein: CASSQDTNTEAFF.

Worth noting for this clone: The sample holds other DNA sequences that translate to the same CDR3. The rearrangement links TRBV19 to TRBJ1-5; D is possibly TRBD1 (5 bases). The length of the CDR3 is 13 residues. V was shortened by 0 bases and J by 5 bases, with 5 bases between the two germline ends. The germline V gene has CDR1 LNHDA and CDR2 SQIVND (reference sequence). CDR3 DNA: TGTGCCAGTAGTATAGACAGGGATCAGCCCCAGCATTTT. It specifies CASSIDRDQPQHF. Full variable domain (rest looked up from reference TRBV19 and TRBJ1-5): DGGITQSPKYLFRKEGQNVTLSCEQNLNHDAMYWYRQDPGQGLRLIYYSQIVNDFQKGDIAEGYSVSREKKESFPLTVTSAQKNPTAFYLCASSIDRDQPQHFGDGTRLSIL.

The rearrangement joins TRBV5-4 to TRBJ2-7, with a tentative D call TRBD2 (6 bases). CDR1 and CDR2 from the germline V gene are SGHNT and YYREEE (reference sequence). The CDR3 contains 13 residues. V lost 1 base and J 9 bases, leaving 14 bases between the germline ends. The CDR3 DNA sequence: TGTGCCAGCAGCTTGACGGGAGACGTTGTGCAGTACTTC. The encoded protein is CASSLTGDVVQYF.